These 2 T cell receptor beta chains came from one sample sequenced in a study of cytomegalovirus exposure and HLA in healthy donors. Primers for the PCR totalled 60 Vbeta and 13 Jbeta. Produced via immunoSEQ multiplex PCR; TCRdb's table is partial and in-frame only. The sample includes some 150,000 clones, approximately 80% of them seen just once. Source material: PBMCs. Source of these receptors: a woman in her thirties or forties in good health and CMV-seropositive.

The V call is TRBV15, the J call TRBJ2-1; D not certain. CDR3 length: 13 residues. With 6 bases removed from V and 4 bases from J, the gap between germline ends came to 10 bases. The germline gives CDR1 LNHNV, CDR2 YYDKDF (reference sequence). CDR3 nucleotide sequence: TGTGCCACCAGTGAGTCGCGATACAATGAGCAGTTCTTC. This translates into CATSESRYNEQFF.

The rearrangement links TRBV2 to TRBJ1-5; D may be TRBD1 (5 bases). Between the trimmed V and J ends, which lost 6 bases and 0 bases, there was a span of 12 bases. Germline CDR1 SNHLY, CDR2 FYNNEI. The CDR3 has 15 residues. The CDR3 nucleotides are TGTGCCAGCAGAGGGGACTTATATAGCAATCAGCCCCAGCATTTT. As protein: CASRGDLYSNQPQHF.